This entry lists 23 T cell receptor beta chains sequenced from one sample in a study of cytomegalovirus exposure and HLA in healthy donors. PCR amplification relied on 60 Vbeta primers (plus 13 Jbeta primers). Sequenced by immunoSEQ multiplex PCR; TCRdb stores in-frame clones only, minus some. This repertoire shows 130,000 or so clones, less than 85% found once; its top ten account for about 2.1%. The sample consisted of PBMCs. All receptors come from a woman aged 40 to 55 in good health and CMV-seropositive.

The V call is TRBV30, the J call TRBJ1-2; a possible D gene is TRBD1 (6 bases). The germline V and J ends were trimmed by 1 base and 7 bases, with 7 bases remaining between them. This CDR3 comprises 11 residues. CDR1 is GTSNPN, CDR2 SVGIG, per germline (reference sequence). CDR3 region: CAWSAGVGYTF. CDR3 nucleotide sequence: TGTGCCTGGAGTGCAGGGGTTGGCTACACCTTC.

This rearrangement joins TRBV18 to TRBJ2-2, with D uncertain. Trimming left V 3 bases short and J 5 bases short, with 10 bases between. In germline, CDR1 is KGHSH, CDR2 LQKENI. The CDR3 contains 14 residues. The CDR3 bases are TGTGCCAGCTCACCTGGGCAGGCGACCGGGGAGCTGTTTTTT. Its protein product is CASSPGQATGELFF.

The V gene is TRBV27, the J gene TRBJ1-2; 10 bases fit TRBD1. The CDR3 has 14 amino acids. Germline V lookup: CDR1 MNHEY, CDR2 SMNVEV (reference sequence). J was trimmed by 6 bases and V by 3 bases; bases with no gene match: 4. In DNA form, the CDR3 reads TGTGCCAGCAGTTTGGACAGGGGGTTTAATGGCTACACCTTC. Its protein product is CASSLDRGFNGYTF.

This clone came up once. The CDR3, as DNA: TGTGCCAGCAGCGGACTGAATTCACCCCTCCACTTT. Its protein product is CASSGLNSPLHF. The chain has TRBV6-5 and TRBJ1-6; D remains unclear. Germline CDR1 MNHEY, CDR2 SVGAGI. The CDR3 covers 12 residues. Trimming cost V 6 bases and J 7 bases, with 7 bases left between them.

This clone was found a few times. The chain uses TRBV28 and TRBJ2-5; D is perhaps TRBD2 (6 bases). Matching the DNA end better, TRBJ2-7 makes the J call doubtful. The CDR3 totals 14 residues. CDR1 is MDHEN, CDR2 SYDVKM, per germline. This CDR3 is CASIGGLLSYEQYF. DNA for the CDR3: TGTGCCAGCATTGGGGGACTCCTCTCCTACGAGCAGTACTTC.

The J gene is TRBJ1-2, the V gene TRBV7-8; no reliable D call. The germline V gene has CDR1 SGHVS and CDR2 FQNEAQ. This CDR3 has 13 amino acids. Trimming stripped 5 bases from V and 8 bases from J, with 15 bases between. This CDR3 reads CASSPHLEEGYTF. Written as DNA, the CDR3 is TGTGCCAGCAGCCCACATCTAGAGGAAGGCTACACCTTC. Filled out from reference TRBV7-8 and TRBJ1-2, the complete variable domain reads GAGVSQSPRYKVAKRGQDVALRCDPISGHVSLFWYQQALGQGPEFLTYFQNEAQLDKSGLPSDRFFAERPEGSVSTLKIQRTQQEDSAVYLCASSPHLEEGYTFGSGTRLTVV.

V is TRBV30 and J is TRBJ1-4, with D maybe TRBD1 (5 bases). This CDR3 comprises 13 residues. Trimming removed 7 bases at V and 7 bases at J, with 16 bases between. Germline CDR1 and CDR2: GTSNPN and SVGIG (reference sequence). CDR3 DNA: TGTGCCTCCTCACAGGTAGTCAGTGAAAAACTGTTTTTT. Translation gives CASSQVVSEKLFF. Complete variable domain (other parts from reference TRBV30 and TRBJ1-4): SQTIHQWPATLVQPVGSPLSLECTVEGTSNPNLYWYRQAAGRGLQLLFYSVGIGQISSEVPQNLSASRPQDRQFILSSKKLLLSDSGFYLCASSQVVSEKLFFGSGTQLSVL.

The CDR3 sequence: CASSQSQVRSYEQYF. CDR3 DNA sequence: TGTGCCAGCAGCCAGAGCCAGGTCCGATCCTACGAGCAGTACTTC. This chain joins TRBV6-5 and TRBJ2-7; D is unresolved. The CDR3 spans 15 residues. Germline CDR1 MNHEY, CDR2 SVGAGI. Between the trimmed V and J ends, which lost 6 bases and 1 base, there was a span of 16 bases.

This chain joins TRBV30 and TRBJ1-4; D ambiguous. Germline CDR1 and CDR2: GTSNPN and SVGIG (reference sequence). The CDR3 covers 13 residues. The V and J ends lost 2 bases and 5 bases respectively, with 9 bases between them. CDR3 amino acids: CAWSTVPNEKLFF. Here the CDR3 DNA reads TGTGCCTGGAGTACAGTGCCGAATGAAAAACTGTTTTTT.

This chain connects TRBV4-1 to TRBJ1-1; D might be TRBD1 (5 bases). This CDR3 is built from 15 residues. Germline lookup yields CDR1 MGHRA and CDR2 YSYEKL. V was shortened by 2 bases and J by 6 bases, with 16 bases between the two germline ends. The DNA of the CDR3 is TGCGCCAGCAGCCAACCCCAGGGAGGAGGGTCTGAAGCTTTCTTT. This translates into CASSQPQGGGSEAFF.

V is TRBV19 and J is TRBJ2-1, with 10 bases lining up with TRBD2. V was clipped by 7 bases and J by 0 bases; unmatched bases: 15. The CDR3 has 19 residues. CDR1 and CDR2 (germline): LNHDA, SQIVND (reference sequence). Here the CDR3 DNA reads TGTGCCAGTAAGGGCCTTAAGCGGGAGGGCCTAAGCTCCTACAATGAGCAGTTCTTC. It encodes CASKGLKREGLSSYNEQFF.

The chain carries TRBV7-6 and TRBJ2-1, with 7 positions matching TRBD2. The CDR3 contains 16 residues. The germline V gene has CDR1 SGHVS and CDR2 FNYEAQ. Trimming took 2 bases from V and 4 from J; bases not matched to a gene: 8. CDR3 loop: CASSLNPGLRYNEQFF. Here the CDR3 DNA reads TGTGCCAGCAGCTTAAACCCGGGACTAAGGTACAATGAGCAGTTCTTC.

Only a few counts were recorded for this clone. This chain connects TRBV5-1 to TRBJ2-7, with D perhaps matching TRBD2 (5 bases). Germline CDR1 is SGHRS and CDR2 is YFSETQ. Trimming cost V 4 bases and J 6 bases, with 20 bases left between them. The CDR3 is 15 residues long. CDR3 amino acids: CASSPMGSSGSEQYF. CDR3 in DNA: TGCGCCAGCAGCCCAATGGGGAGTAGTGGGTCCGAGCAGTACTTC.

The chain joins TRBV28 to TRBJ2-2; D is undetermined. Looked up from germline, CDR1 is MDHEN and CDR2 is SYDVKM. Deletions cut 8 bases from V and 2 bases from J, with 12 bases between. The CDR3 has 14 amino acids. CDR3 sequence (DNA): TGTGCCAGCCTTGGGCAGTTTAACACCGGGGAGCTGTTTTTT. This gives the protein CASLGQFNTGELFF.

CDR3 sequence reads: CASSLVDRGNYGYTF. CDR3 sequence (DNA): TGTGCCAGCAGCTTAGTCGACAGGGGGAACTATGGCTACACCTTC. The chain couples TRBV7-8 to TRBJ1-2; 9 bases fit TRBD1. This CDR3 has 15 residues. Germline V gene sequence: CDR1 SGHVS, CDR2 FQNEAQ. V lost 1 base, J lost 2 bases, and 2 bases stayed unmatched.

V and J are TRBV5-4 and TRBJ2-5; 10 positions match TRBD2. This CDR3 contains 18 residues. V shed 0 bases, J shed 5 bases, and the junction held 13 bases outside the gene matches. Germline V gene sequence: CDR1 SGHNT, CDR2 YYREEE (reference sequence). The CDR3 is CASSLASGGRWDWETQYF. The CDR3, as DNA: TGTGCCAGCAGCTTGGCTAGCGGGGGAAGGTGGGACTGGGAGACCCAGTACTTC.

The table lists this clone with a few counts. The genes are TRBV9 and TRBJ2-7; 7 nucleotides agree with TRBD1. Germline trimming cut 4 bases from V and 4 bases from J; bases unmatched to any gene: 8. The CDR3 has 14 amino acids. CDR1 is SGDLS, CDR2 YYNGEE, per germline. CDR3 coding DNA: TGTGCCAGCAGCCCTAGGACAGGAAAGTACGAGCAGTACTTC. Amino acid sequence: CASSPRTGKYEQYF. Filled out from reference TRBV9 and TRBJ2-7, the complete variable domain reads DSGVTQTPKHLITATGQRVTLRCSPRSGDLSVYWYQQSLDQGLQFLIQYYNGEERAKGNILERFSAQQFPDLHSELNLSSLELGDSALYFCASSPRTGKYEQYFGPGTRLTVT.

This clone was seen a single time. V is TRBV30 and J is TRBJ1-1; unclear D gene. The CDR3 length is 11 residues. V was shortened by 1 base and J by 8 bases, with 8 bases between the two germline ends. CDR1 GTSNPN and CDR2 SVGIG come from the germline V gene (reference sequence). CDR3 coding DNA: TGTGCCTGGAGTGCTGGCGGGGAAGCTTTCTTT. This gives the protein CAWSAGGEAFF.

The chain joins TRBV18 to TRBJ2-4; TRBD1 matches at 10 bases. The V gene's germline CDR1 is KGHSH and CDR2 LQKENI. The CDR3 totals 13 residues. The ends lost 5 bases at V and 9 bases at J; junction bases unmatched: 4. CDR3: CASSEDRGGIQYF. CDR3 bases: TGTGCCAGCTCAGAGGACAGGGGGGGCATTCAGTACTTC.

The chain combines TRBV19 with TRBJ1-1, with 9 bases fitting TRBD1. This CDR3 comprises 14 residues. Losses at the gene ends were 6 bases for V and 1 base for J; bases not matched to a gene: 3. Looked up from germline, CDR1 is LNHDA and CDR2 is SQIVND (reference sequence). CDR3: CASRRTGANTEAFF. The CDR3 nucleotides read TGTGCCAGTAGACGGACAGGGGCGAACACTGAAGCTTTCTTT.

The J gene is TRBJ2-3, the V gene TRBV6-1, with D possibly matching TRBD2 (6 bases). The germline V gene has CDR1 MNHNS and CDR2 SASEGT. The V end was cut by 4 bases, the J end by 2 bases, with 13 bases between. The CDR3 has 15 residues. The chain's CDR3 is CASSAQRAATDTQYF. CDR3 sequence (DNA): TGTGCCAGCAGTGCCCAGCGGGCGGCCACAGATACGCAGTATTTT.

The V call is TRBV9, the J call TRBJ2-4; 11 bases agree with TRBD2. This CDR3 spans 17 amino acids. Germline-derived CDR1 and CDR2 are SGDLS and YYNGEE. With V trimmed by 4 bases and J by 1 base, 7 bases remained unmatched. CDR3 nucleotide sequence: TGTGCCAGCAGCCCGCTAGCGGGAGGAGAGGCCAAAAACATTCAGTACTTC. Translation: CASSPLAGGEAKNIQYF.

The chain is built from TRBV19 and TRBJ2-7, with TRBD1 identical over 7 bases. J gave up 7 bases and V 6 bases, and 15 bases lay outside the gene matches. The germline gives CDR1 LNHDA, CDR2 SQIVND (reference sequence). The length of the CDR3 is 15 residues. The CDR3 nucleotides are TGTGCCAGTAGGAAATCCGGGACAGTAGGTCGGGAGCAGTACTTC. Protein product: CASRKSGTVGREQYF.